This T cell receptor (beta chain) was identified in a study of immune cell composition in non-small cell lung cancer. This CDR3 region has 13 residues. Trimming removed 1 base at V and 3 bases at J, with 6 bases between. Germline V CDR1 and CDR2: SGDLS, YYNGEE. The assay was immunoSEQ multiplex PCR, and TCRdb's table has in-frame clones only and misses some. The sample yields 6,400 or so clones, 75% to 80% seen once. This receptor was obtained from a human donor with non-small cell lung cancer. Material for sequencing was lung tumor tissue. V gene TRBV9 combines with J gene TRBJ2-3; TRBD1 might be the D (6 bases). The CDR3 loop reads CASSVQGTDTQYF. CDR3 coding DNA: TGTGCCAGCAGCGTACAGGGGACAGATACGCAGTATTTT.